This entry lists 17 T cell receptor beta chains sequenced from one sample in a study of blood T cell repertoires in COVID-19 (dated by TCRdb to about 2020). Libraries were prepared through the immunoSEQ multiplex PCR assay. The immuneACCESS repertoire file appears here via TCRdb, limited to in-frame rearrangements. These files lack a portion of the clones; in checked studies, under half of the deficit traces to unresolved V genes, and the cause of the others is not known. Across this sample there are around 84,000 clones, with about 80% seen only once. The top ten clones comprise approximately 5.7% of the sample. Input material: peripheral blood. These receptors came from a man between 45 and 60 years old with active or convalescent COVID-19.

The V and J genes are TRBV18 and TRBJ2-7, with TRBD1 identical over 9 bases. This CDR3 is built from 14 residues. V lost 4 bases to trimming and J lost 3 bases; unmatched junction nucleotides: 4. The germline gives CDR1 KGHSH, CDR2 LQKENI. In DNA form, the CDR3 reads TGTGCCAGCTCACGGCCGGGACAGGGCTACGAGCAGTACTTC. Its protein is CASSRPGQGYEQYF.

CDR3 sequence reads: CASSLNRGQHTEAFF. The CDR3 bases are TGTGCCAGTAGTTTGAACAGGGGGCAGCACACTGAAGCTTTCTTT. The rearrangement joins TRBV19 to TRBJ1-1; 9 bases match TRBD1. The CDR3 length is 15 residues. The ends lost 5 bases at V and 3 bases at J; junction bases unmatched: 7. The germline V gene encodes CDR1 LNHDA and CDR2 SQIVND (reference sequence).

The V call is TRBV7-9, the J call TRBJ2-7; D might be TRBD1 (5 bases). The CDR3 runs to 14 residues. Germline lookup yields CDR1 SEHNR and CDR2 FQNEAQ (reference sequence). The V end lost 5 bases, the J end lost 5 bases, and 16 bases lay between the germline ends. The CDR3 DNA follows: TGTGCCAGCAGCGTCGGTACAGGTAGGGACGAGCAGTACTTC. It yields the protein CASSVGTGRDEQYF.

This clone occurred once. The V call is TRBV27, the J call TRBJ1-1; 10 bases align to TRBD1. J gave up 8 bases and V 6 bases, and 9 bases lay outside the gene matches. This CDR3 spans 14 amino acids. Germline values: CDR1 MNHEY, CDR2 SMNVEV (reference sequence). CDR3 loop: CASRLTGGVWEAFF. The DNA for the CDR3 is TGTGCCAGCAGACTGACAGGGGGCGTATGGGAAGCTTTCTTT.

Here the CDR3 reads CASSPPGSPDTQYF. CDR3 sequence (DNA): TGTGCCAGCAGCCCCCCGGGGAGCCCCGATACGCAGTATTTT. The gene calls are TRBV3-1 (or the pseudogene TRBV3-2) and TRBJ2-3, with D maybe TRBD2 (5 bases). The germline V gene encodes CDR1 LGHDT and CDR2 YNNKEL (reference sequence). There are 14 residues in the CDR3. The V end lost 4 bases, the J end lost 6 bases, and 14 bases lay between the germline ends.

There are a few counts of this clone. The chain has TRBV5-1 and TRBJ2-7; unclear D gene. The CDR3 spans 11 residues. V lost 0 bases, J lost 7 bases, and 5 bases lay in between. Germline CDR1 and CDR2: SGHRS and YFSETQ. DNA of the CDR3: TGCGCCAGCAGCTTGGCTGAGGAGCAGTACTTC. Amino acids: CASSLAEEQYF.

A few counts support this clone. V gene TRBV7-2 combines with J gene TRBJ1-3; 7 nucleotides line up with TRBD1. The CDR3 has 14 amino acids. Germline V gene data show CDR1 as SGHTA and CDR2 as FQGNSA. With 0 bases clipped from V and 8 bases from J, the junction kept 4 bases outside the gene matches. Here the CDR3 reads CASSLASGGDTIYF. The CDR3 nucleotides read TGTGCCAGCAGCTTAGCGTCAGGGGGAGACACCATATATTTT. The full variable domain, in which reference TRBV7-2 and TRBJ1-3 provide the parts outside the CDR3, is GAGVSQSPSNKVTEKGKDVELRCDPISGHTALYWYRQSLGQGLEFLIYFQGNSAPDKSGLPSDRFSAERTGGSVSTLTIQRTQQEDSAVYLCASSLASGGDTIYFGEGSWLTVV.

The chain has TRBV19 and TRBJ2-3; TRBD2 matches 8 bases. Germline V gene sequence: CDR1 LNHDA, CDR2 SQIVND (reference sequence). The CDR3 extends over 16 amino acids. V shed 7 bases and J 2 bases; nucleotides not matched to a gene: 11. The CDR3 DNA reads as TGTGCCAGTACCCCGGGGGTAGCGGGATTCACAGATACGCAGTATTTT. It yields the protein CASTPGVAGFTDTQYF. Full variable domain (rest looked up from reference TRBV19 and TRBJ2-3): DGGITQSPKYLFRKEGQNVTLSCEQNLNHDAMYWYRQDPGQGLRLIYYSQIVNDFQKGDIAEGYSVSREKKESFPLTVTSAQKNPTAFYLCASTPGVAGFTDTQYFGPGTRLTVL.

The chain is built from TRBV10-2 and TRBJ2-3, with 12 bases aligning to TRBD2. V lost 7 bases to trimming and J lost 5 bases; unmatched junction nucleotides: 10. Germline assignment: CDR1 WSHSY and CDR2 SAAADI. The CDR3 length is 16 residues. Here the CDR3 reads CASTALAGGTKDTQYF. The CDR3 DNA reads as TGCGCCAGCACGGCCCTAGCGGGGGGGACGAAAGATACGCAGTATTTT.

The chain combines TRBV18 with TRBJ1-2; the match to TRBD1 covers 9 bases. Germline lookup yields CDR1 KGHSH and CDR2 LQKENI. The J segment lost 8 bases and the V segment lost 3 bases, leaving 10 bases of the junction unmatched. The length of the CDR3 is 15 residues. CDR3 protein: CASSPPGQGFYGYTF. The CDR3 DNA sequence: TGTGCCAGCTCACCCCCCGGACAGGGGTTTTACGGCTACACCTTC.

The CDR3 DNA sequence: TGCGCCAGCAGCCAAGATGATTGGGCTAGCGGGGGGGCTAAGACAGATACGCAGTATTTT. Translation: CASSQDDWASGGAKTDTQYF. This chain links TRBV4-3 with TRBJ2-3; 12 nucleotides line up with TRBD2. The ends lost 0 bases at V and 3 bases at J; junction bases unmatched: 13. The length of the CDR3 is 20 residues. In germline, CDR1 is LGHNA, CDR2 YSLEER.

This clone was picked up one time. The rearrangement joins TRBV11-2 to TRBJ2-7; no reliable D call. The CDR3 spans 10 residues. The ends were cut back, 8 bases at V and 4 bases at J, with 6 bases in the middle. Germline values: CDR1 SGHAT, CDR2 FQNNGV. DNA of the CDR3: TGTGCCAGCGGGCCATACGAGCAGTACTTC. It specifies CASGPYEQYF. Full variable domain (missing parts from reference TRBV11-2 and TRBJ2-7): EAGVAQSPRYKIIEKRQSVAFWCNPISGHATLYWYQQILGQGPKLLIQFQNNGVVDDSQLPKDRFSAERLKGVDSTLKIQPAKLEDSAVYLCASGPYEQYFGPGTRLTVT.

The chain couples TRBV18 to TRBJ1-1; a weak D match, TRBD1 (6 bases). This CDR3 spans 15 amino acids. V was trimmed by 3 bases and J by 2 bases, leaving 13 bases between them. CDR1 and CDR2 (germline): KGHSH, LQKENI. CDR3 nucleotide sequence: TGTGCCAGCTCACCGAAGGGGGGGGTTAACACTGAAGCTTTCTTT. Protein sequence: CASSPKGGVNTEAFF. The complete variable domain, with remaining parts taken from reference TRBV18 and TRBJ1-1, reads NAGVMQNPRHLVRRRGQEARLRCSPMKGHSHVYWYRQLPEEGLKFMVYLQKENIIDESGMPKERFSAEFPKEGPSILRIQQVVRGDSAAYFCASSPKGGVNTEAFFGQGTRLTVV.

The rearrangement joins TRBV10-2 to TRBJ2-3, with TRBD1 matching over 10 bases. With 2 bases clipped from V and 8 bases from J, the junction kept 4 bases outside the gene matches. Germline CDR1 WSHSY, CDR2 SAAADI. The CDR3 spans 14 residues. The CDR3 loop reads CASSEVDRGGTQYF. DNA for the CDR3: TGCGCCAGCAGTGAGGTGGACAGGGGGGGTACGCAGTATTTT.

The genes are TRBV6-6 and TRBJ2-7; 7 nucleotides line up with TRBD2. This CDR3 has 14 amino acids. Trimming at V came to 2 bases and at J to 7 bases, leaving 8 bases not matched to a gene. From germline, CDR1 is MNHNY and CDR2 SVGAGI (reference sequence). CDR3 in DNA: TGTGCCAGCAGTTACCCGGGGGGACCCCTAGAGCAGTACTTC. Amino acids: CASSYPGGPLEQYF.

This clone was found once. The chain joins TRBV12-3 or TRBV12-4 to TRBJ1-5; the D is unclear. V was pared by 2 bases and J by 5 bases, with 7 bases between. The CDR3 consists of 13 residues. The CDR3 sequence: CASSLRRDQPQHF. CDR3 nucleotides: TGTGCCAGCAGTTTACGTCGAGATCAGCCCCAGCATTTT.

This clone was recorded a few times. The chain is built from TRBV9 and TRBJ2-7, with 8 bases fitting TRBD2. Germline CDR1 and CDR2: SGDLS and YYNGEE. The CDR3 runs to 12 residues. Trimming at V came to 5 bases and at J to 2 bases, leaving 0 bases not matched to a gene. Here the CDR3 reads CASRLAAYEQYF. CDR3 sequence (DNA): TGTGCCAGCAGACTAGCGGCCTACGAGCAGTACTTC.